This T cell receptor (beta chain) was recorded in a study of technical replicates of blood from a handful of donors (dated by TCRdb to about 2017). The library relied on the immunoSEQ multiplex PCR assay. Imported from immuneACCESS, the table was reduced by TCRdb to in-frame sequences with V and J called. These copies leave out some clones; in studies compared against another copy, an unresolved V gene accounts for under half, and the cause of the remainder is not known. The sample table holds roughly 79,000 clones, of which nearly 96% were seen once. 0.37% of the sample rests with the top ten. On this clone itself: It has no known antigen specificity. Base qualities are not at hand, and no much larger clone is one base apart.

This receptor was identified in a human donor in good health. Sequencing was done on a sample of T cells isolated from PBMCs.

The nucleotide sequence is given as TGCGCCAGCAGCCAAGCTGGACTAGCGGATCAAGAGACCCAGTACTTC. Translated, this gives CASSQAGLADQETQYF. The V and J genes are TRBV4-1 and TRBJ2-5, with TRBD2 matching 10 junction bases. From cysteine to phenylalanine, the CDR3 is 16 amino acids long. Only the CDR3 DNA is retained, 48 bases long and in frame from the first base. From the germline V gene, CDR1 is MGHRA and CDR2 is YSYEKL. Compared with germline, V lacks 1 base and J lacks 2 bases; bases without a gene match: 4.